One T cell receptor beta chain is described in this entry. This sample was taken from a study of cytomegalovirus exposure and HLA in healthy donors. Some clones are missing from TCRdb's copy, which holds only in-frame ones; the method was immunoSEQ multiplex PCR. Altogether hundreds of thousands of clones are present, 86% being singletons, with the ten largest covering under 0.9%. The CDR3 runs to 14 residues. Germline V gene sequence: CDR1 SEHNR, CDR2 FQNEAQ (reference sequence). Trimming left V 4 bases short and J 1 base short, with 11 bases between. This rearrangement joins TRBV7-9 to TRBJ2-7, with D possibly TRBD1 on 6 matching bases. This clonotype was sampled from a woman aged 18 to 35 in good health and CMV-seronegative. Sequencing was done on a sample of PBMCs. The CDR3 DNA sequence: TGTGCCAGCAGCTACGCCGGACAGTCCTACGAGCAGTACTTC. It codes for CASSYAGQSYEQYF.